This TCR beta chain was identified during a study of T-cell memory formation after mild COVID-19. In the study overall: Largely donor-specific sequence clusters came from two donors. General study results and limits: A second wave of clones peaked on day 37, and their SARS-CoV-2 specificity went unconfirmed. Mostly located in CM and EM were contracting CD4+ clones, with contracting CD8+ clones located in EMRA.

This CDR3 has 16 residues. V lost 1 base, J lost 4 bases, and 16 bases lay in between. Germline V gene data show CDR1 as LGHNA and CDR2 as YNFKEQ. One entry per CDR3 protein, called by TCRdb with MiXCR from the 5' RACE reads. The sample carries around 180,000 distinct CDR3 sequences, about 18% recorded once. About this clonotype: Its antigen is undetermined.

The rearrangement links TRBV4-2 to TRBJ2-5, with a weak D call TRBD2 (5 bases). Sequenced input: PBMCs or a T cell subset sorted from them (not recorded which). This receptor was obtained from a man aged 18 to 35 who had mild COVID-19 (a few samples of this study predate the infection). Cell type and time point are not known. The CDR3 protein is CASSQGGAGRRETQYF. For the CDR3, the DNA is TGTGCCAGCAGCCAAGGGGGTGCGGGTCGGAGAGAGACCCAGTACTTC.